These 5 T cell receptor beta chains were sequenced from one sample in a study of T-cell memory formation after mild COVID-19. MiXCR, applied by TCRdb to the 5' RACE reads, yields one record per CDR3 protein. The table has about 210,000 distinct CDR3 sequences, about 10% seen once. The sequenced sample consisted of PBMCs or a T cell subset sorted from them (not recorded which). The origin of the receptors is a man younger than 30 who had mild COVID-19 (a few samples of this study predate the infection). Cell type and time point are not known.

This clonotype was detected a few times. The CDR3 is CASSVRTGGPGATGELFF. The CDR3 region has the DNA TGTGCCAGCAGCGTCCGCACGGGGGGCCCTGGGGCCACCGGGGAGCTGTTTTTT. The chain combines TRBV7-2 with TRBJ2-2; a weak D match, TRBD2 (7 bases). Germline V gene sequence: CDR1 SGHTA, CDR2 FQGNSA. The CDR3 is made up of 18 amino acids. Deletions cut 5 bases from V and 4 bases from J, with 23 bases between.

As DNA, the CDR3 is TGCAGTGCTCCTGACAGGCGGGGTCAGCCCCAGCATTTT. Residues: CSAPDRRGQPQHF. The V gene is TRBV20-1, the J gene TRBJ1-5; possibly TRBD1 for D (6 bases). The ends were cut back, 5 bases at V and 6 bases at J, with 14 bases in the middle. From germline, CDR1 is DFQATT and CDR2 SNEGSKA (reference sequence). The CDR3 loop spans 13 amino acids.

This clonotype occurred many times. The V call is TRBV7-2, the J call TRBJ1-1; 9 bases fit TRBD1. Trimming at V came to 4 bases and at J to 3 bases, leaving 6 bases not matched to a gene. Germline loops: CDR1 SGHTA, CDR2 FQGNSA. This CDR3 is built from 15 residues. This CDR3 reads CASSSGTGPYTEAFF. In DNA form, the CDR3 reads TGTGCCAGCAGCTCAGGGACAGGGCCATACACTGAAGCTTTCTTT.

The chain couples TRBV6-5 to TRBJ2-1, with TRBD2 as a possible D gene (7 bases). The CDR3 consists of 15 residues. Looked up from germline, CDR1 is MNHEY and CDR2 is SVGAGI. Trimming cost V 5 bases and J 8 bases, with 19 bases left between them. The CDR3 region is CASSPHRGGRDEQFF. DNA of the CDR3: TGTGCCAGCAGTCCTCATAGGGGGGGCCGGGATGAGCAGTTCTTC.

This rearrangement joins TRBV20-1 to TRBJ1-1; D is uncertain. The CDR3 spans 12 residues. The ends were cut back, 3 bases at V and 7 bases at J, with 12 bases in the middle. CDR1 is DFQATT and CDR2 is SNEGSKA in the germline V gene (reference sequence). The CDR3 DNA is TGCAGTGCTAGTCGAGGTAACGGTGAAGCTTTCTTT. Translating it yields CSASRGNGEAFF.